This TCR beta chain was sequenced during a study of technical replicates of blood from several donors. This clone appeared a single time. Profiling relied on immunoSEQ multiplex PCR, and the TCRdb table lists in-frame clones only, not all of them. The sample yields about 16,000 clones, around nine tenths seen once. The length of the CDR3 is 15 residues. The germline V gene has CDR1 MGHRA and CDR2 YSYEKL. Germline trimming cut 4 bases from V and 5 bases from J; bases unmatched to any gene: 7. The chain links TRBV4-1 to TRBJ2-5; 10 bases map to TRBD2. This TCR came from a human donor in good health. Sequenced input: PBMCs. The DNA for the CDR3 is TGCGCCAGCAGCCCATCAGCGGGAGGGGGGGAGACCCAGTACTTC. Residues: CASSPSAGGGETQYF.